This record covers a single T cell receptor (beta chain). Its matching antigen is unknown. TCRdb redid the calling of the RT-PCR reads with MiXCR, one entry per CDR3 protein. The sample comprises approximately 500,000 distinct CDR3 sequences, 10% to 15% of which are singletons, and roughly 13% rests with the top ten. This entry comes from a study of response to subunit inactivated influenza vaccine. Whole-study findings and limits: A suggestion made by the authors is that each seasonal influenza vaccination recruits few new T cells.

V was trimmed by 4 bases and J by 8 bases, leaving 22 bases between them. The V gene's germline CDR1 is MDHEN and CDR2 SYDVKM. The CDR3 length is 16 residues. The TCR was taken from a man aged 50 to 59 who received an inactivated influenza vaccine. The material was PBMCs from blood, obtained more than 35 days after vaccination. This chain joins TRBV28 and TRBJ2-3, with a possible D match to TRBD2 (6 bases). The CDR3 loop is CASSSPEGRIPITQYF. The CDR3 region has the DNA TGTGCCAGCAGTTCCCCGGAGGGCCGGATCCCCATTACGCAGTATTTT.